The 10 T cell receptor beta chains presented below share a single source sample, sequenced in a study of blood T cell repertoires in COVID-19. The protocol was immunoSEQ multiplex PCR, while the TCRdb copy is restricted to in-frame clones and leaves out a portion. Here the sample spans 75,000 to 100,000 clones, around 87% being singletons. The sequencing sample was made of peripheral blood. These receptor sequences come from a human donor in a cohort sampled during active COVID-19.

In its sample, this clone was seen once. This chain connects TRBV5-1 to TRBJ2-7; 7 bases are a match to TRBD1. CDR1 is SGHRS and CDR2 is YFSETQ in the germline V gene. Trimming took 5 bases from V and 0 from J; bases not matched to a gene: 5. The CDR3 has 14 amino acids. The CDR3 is CASREGTVSYEQYF. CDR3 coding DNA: TGCGCCAGCAGAGAAGGGACAGTCTCCTACGAGCAGTACTTC. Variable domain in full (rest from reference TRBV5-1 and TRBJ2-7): KAGVTQTPRYLIKTRGQQVTLSCSPISGHRSVSWYQQTPGQGLQFLFEYFSETQRNKGNFPGRFSGRQFSNSRSEMNVSTLELGDSALYLCASREGTVSYEQYFGPGTRLTVT.

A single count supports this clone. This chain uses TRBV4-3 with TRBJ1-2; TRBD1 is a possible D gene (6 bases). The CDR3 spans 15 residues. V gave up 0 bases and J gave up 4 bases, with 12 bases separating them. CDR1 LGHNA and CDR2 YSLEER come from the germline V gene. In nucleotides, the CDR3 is TGCGCCAGCAGCCAAGAGCCAGGGGCATTCTATGGCTACACCTTC. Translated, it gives CASSQEPGAFYGYTF.

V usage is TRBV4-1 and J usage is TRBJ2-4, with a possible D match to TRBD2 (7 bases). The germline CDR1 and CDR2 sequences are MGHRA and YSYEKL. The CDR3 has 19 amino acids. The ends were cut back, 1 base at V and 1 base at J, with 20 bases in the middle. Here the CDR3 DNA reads TGCGCCAGCAGCCAAGCCGATGGGCACGGGGGGCTGGCCAAAAACATTCAGTACTTC. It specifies CASSQADGHGGLAKNIQYF.

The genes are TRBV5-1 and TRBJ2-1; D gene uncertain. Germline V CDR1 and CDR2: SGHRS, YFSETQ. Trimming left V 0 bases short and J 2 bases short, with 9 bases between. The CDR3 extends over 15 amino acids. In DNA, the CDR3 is TGCGCCAGCAGCTTGGACTCCTCAACCTACAATGAGCAGTTCTTC. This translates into CASSLDSSTYNEQFF.

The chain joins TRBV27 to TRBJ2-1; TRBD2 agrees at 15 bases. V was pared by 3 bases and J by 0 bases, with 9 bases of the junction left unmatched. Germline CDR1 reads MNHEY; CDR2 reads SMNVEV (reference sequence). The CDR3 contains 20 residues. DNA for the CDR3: TGTGCCAGCAGTTTCAAAGGGACTAGCGGGAGGCACAGCTCCTACAATGAGCAGTTCTTC. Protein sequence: CASSFKGTSGRHSSYNEQFF.

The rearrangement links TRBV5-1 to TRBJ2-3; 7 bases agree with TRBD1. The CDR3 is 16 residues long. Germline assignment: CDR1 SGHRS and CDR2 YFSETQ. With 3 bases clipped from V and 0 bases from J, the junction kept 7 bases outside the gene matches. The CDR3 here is CASSYGQELSTDTQYF. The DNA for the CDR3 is TGCGCCAGCAGCTACGGACAGGAGCTAAGCACAGATACGCAGTATTTT.

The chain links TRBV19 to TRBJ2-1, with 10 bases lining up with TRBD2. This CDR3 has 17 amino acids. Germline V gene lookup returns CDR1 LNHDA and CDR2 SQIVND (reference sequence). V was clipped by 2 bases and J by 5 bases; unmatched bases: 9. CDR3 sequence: CASSIRGLAVTNNEQFF. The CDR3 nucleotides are TGTGCCAGTAGTATACGTGGACTAGCGGTTACTAACAATGAGCAGTTCTTC.

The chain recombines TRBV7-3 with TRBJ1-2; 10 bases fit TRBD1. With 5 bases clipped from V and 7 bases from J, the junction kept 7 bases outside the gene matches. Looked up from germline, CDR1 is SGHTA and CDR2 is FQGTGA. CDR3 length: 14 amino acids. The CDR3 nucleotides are TGTGCCAGCAGCCCCCATGGACAGGGGGGTGGCTACACCTTC. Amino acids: CASSPHGQGGGYTF.

The DNA for the CDR3 is TGTGCCAGCAGCTTAGGCTACCGGGACAGGGGGAATCAGCCCCAGCATTTT. Its translation: CASSLGYRDRGNQPQHF. V gene TRBV7-6 combines with J gene TRBJ1-5; 11 bases match TRBD1. Unmatched junction bases numbered 6, after V lost 1 base and J lost 4 bases. The germline V gene has CDR1 SGHVS and CDR2 FNYEAQ. The CDR3 extends over 17 amino acids.

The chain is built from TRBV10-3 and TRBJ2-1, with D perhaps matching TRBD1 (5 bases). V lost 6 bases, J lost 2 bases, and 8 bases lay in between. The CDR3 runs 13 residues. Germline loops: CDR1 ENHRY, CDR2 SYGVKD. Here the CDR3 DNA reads TGTGCCATCAGGCAGGGTACCTACAATGAGCAGTTCTTC. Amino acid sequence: CAIRQGTYNEQFF.